This TCR beta chain was identified in a study of cytomegalovirus exposure and HLA in healthy donors. Findings and limits, study-wide: As immune exposure information, only CMV serostatus was available. At a 0.05 false discovery rate, a later analysis found approximately 15,000 TCR beta sequences to be associated with HLA alleles. In an earlier analysis, productive rearrangement rates for most beta V segments clustered near 87% or 30%.

Germline V gene lookup returns CDR1 GTSNPN and CDR2 SVGIG (reference sequence). The CDR3 runs to 14 residues. V lost 2 bases to trimming and J lost 5 bases, with 12 bases between them. The PCR was carried out with 60 Vbeta primers and 13 Jbeta primers. Generated by immunoSEQ multiplex PCR, the TCRdb table keeps only in-frame clones and is missing some. The table lists about 170,000 clones, roughly three quarters of them singletons. Of note for this clone: Its antigen is unidentified.

What was sequenced was PBMCs. V and J are TRBV30 and TRBJ1-4; D may be TRBD1 (5 bases). The sequence was collected from a man in his forties or fifties in good health and CMV-seropositive. The DNA of the CDR3 is TGTGCCTGGAGTCCCCGACGGGGGAATGAAAAACTGTTTTTT. It translates to CAWSPRRGNEKLFF.